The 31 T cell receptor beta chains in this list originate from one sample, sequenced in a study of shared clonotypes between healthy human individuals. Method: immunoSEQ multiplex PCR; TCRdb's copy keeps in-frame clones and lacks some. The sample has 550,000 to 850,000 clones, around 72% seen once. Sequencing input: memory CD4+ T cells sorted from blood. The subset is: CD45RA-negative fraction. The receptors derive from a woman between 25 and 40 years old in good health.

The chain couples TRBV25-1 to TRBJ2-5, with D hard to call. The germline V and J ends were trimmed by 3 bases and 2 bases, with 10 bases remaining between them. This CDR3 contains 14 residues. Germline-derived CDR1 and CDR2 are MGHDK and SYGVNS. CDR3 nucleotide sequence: TGTGCCAGCAGTGACGGCAGAGAACAAGAGACCCAGTACTTC. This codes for CASSDGREQETQYF.

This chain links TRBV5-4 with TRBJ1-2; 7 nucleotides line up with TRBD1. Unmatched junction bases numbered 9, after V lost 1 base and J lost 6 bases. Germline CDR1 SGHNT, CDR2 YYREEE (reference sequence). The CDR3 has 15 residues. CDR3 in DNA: TGTGCCAGCAGCTTGCAGGGGGGTTCCTTTGATGGCTACACCTTC. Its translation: CASSLQGGSFDGYTF.

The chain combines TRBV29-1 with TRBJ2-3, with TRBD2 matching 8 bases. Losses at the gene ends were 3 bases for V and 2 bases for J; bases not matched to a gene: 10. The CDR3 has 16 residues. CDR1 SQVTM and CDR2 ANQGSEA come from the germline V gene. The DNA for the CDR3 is TGCAGCGTTGACGGGAGGGCCCGGTGGAACACAGATACGCAGTATTTT. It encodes CSVDGRARWNTDTQYF.

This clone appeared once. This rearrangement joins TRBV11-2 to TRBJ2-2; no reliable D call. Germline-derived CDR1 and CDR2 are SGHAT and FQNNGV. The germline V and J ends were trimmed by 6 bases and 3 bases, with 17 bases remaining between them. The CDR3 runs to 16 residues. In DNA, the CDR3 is TGTGCCAGCAGGAGCTTAGTTATGGGGTACACCGGGGAGCTGTTTTTT. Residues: CASRSLVMGYTGELFF.

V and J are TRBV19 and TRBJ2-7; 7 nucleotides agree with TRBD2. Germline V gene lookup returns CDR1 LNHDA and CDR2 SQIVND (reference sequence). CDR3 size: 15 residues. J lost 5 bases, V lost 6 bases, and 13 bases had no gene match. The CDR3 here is CASSPMAGEANEQYF. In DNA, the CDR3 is TGTGCCAGTAGCCCAATGGCGGGAGAGGCGAACGAGCAGTACTTC. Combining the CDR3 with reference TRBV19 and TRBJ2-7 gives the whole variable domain DGGITQSPKYLFRKEGQNVTLSCEQNLNHDAMYWYRQDPGQGLRLIYYSQIVNDFQKGDIAEGYSVSREKKESFPLTVTSAQKNPTAFYLCASSPMAGEANEQYFGPGTRLTVT.

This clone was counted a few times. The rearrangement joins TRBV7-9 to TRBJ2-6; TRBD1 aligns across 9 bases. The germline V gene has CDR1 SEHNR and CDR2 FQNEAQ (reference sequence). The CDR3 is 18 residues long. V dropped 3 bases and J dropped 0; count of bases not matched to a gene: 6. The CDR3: CASSFGQGLPSGANVLTF. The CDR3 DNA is TGTGCCAGCAGCTTTGGACAGGGGTTACCCTCTGGGGCCAACGTCCTGACTTTC.

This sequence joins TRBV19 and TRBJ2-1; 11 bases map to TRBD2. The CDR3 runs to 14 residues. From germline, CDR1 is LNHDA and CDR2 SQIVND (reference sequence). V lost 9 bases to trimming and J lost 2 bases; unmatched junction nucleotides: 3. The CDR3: CASHSGRAYNEQFF. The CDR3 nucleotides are TGTGCCAGCCATAGCGGGAGGGCCTACAATGAGCAGTTCTTC.

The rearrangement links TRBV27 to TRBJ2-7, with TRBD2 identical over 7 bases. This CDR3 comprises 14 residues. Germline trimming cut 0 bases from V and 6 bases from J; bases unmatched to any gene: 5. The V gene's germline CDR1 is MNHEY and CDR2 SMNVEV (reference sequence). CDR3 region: CASSLSREVREQYF. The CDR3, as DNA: TGTGCCAGCAGTTTATCCCGGGAGGTTCGCGAGCAGTACTTC.

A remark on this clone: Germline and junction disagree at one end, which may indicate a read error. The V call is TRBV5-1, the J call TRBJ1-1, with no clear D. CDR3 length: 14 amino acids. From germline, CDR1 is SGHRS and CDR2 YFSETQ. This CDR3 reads CASTPDVYVGDPLF. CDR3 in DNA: TGCGCCAGCACCCCTGATGTATATGTTGGCGACCCCCTTTTT.

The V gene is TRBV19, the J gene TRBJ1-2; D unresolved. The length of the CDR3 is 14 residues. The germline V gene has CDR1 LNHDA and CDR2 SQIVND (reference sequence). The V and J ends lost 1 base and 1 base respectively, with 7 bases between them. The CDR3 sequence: CASSIVGINYGYTF. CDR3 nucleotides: TGTGCCAGTAGTATAGTCGGAATTAACTATGGCTACACCTTC.

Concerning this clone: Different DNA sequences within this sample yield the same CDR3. CDR3: CSAVRRNEQFF. The CDR3 DNA sequence: TGCAGTGCTGTGAGGAGAAATGAGCAGTTCTTC. The chain links TRBV20-1 to TRBJ2-1, with D uncertain. CDR1 is DFQATT and CDR2 is SNEGSKA in the germline V gene (reference sequence). This CDR3 region has 11 residues. The V and J ends lost 5 bases and 7 bases respectively, with 9 bases between them.

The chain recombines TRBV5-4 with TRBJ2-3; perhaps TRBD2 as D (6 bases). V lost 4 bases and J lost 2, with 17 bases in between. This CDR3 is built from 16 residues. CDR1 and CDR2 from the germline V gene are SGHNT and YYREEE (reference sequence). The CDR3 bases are TGTGCCAGCAGCATCCCCGGTGGGGGGTACACAGATACGCAGTATTTT. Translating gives CASSIPGGGYTDTQYF.

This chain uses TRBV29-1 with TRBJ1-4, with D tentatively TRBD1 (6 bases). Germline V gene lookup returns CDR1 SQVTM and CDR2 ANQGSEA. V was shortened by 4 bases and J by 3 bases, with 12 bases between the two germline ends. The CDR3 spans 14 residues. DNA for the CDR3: TGCAGCGTTGGGGCGGCAGGGGCTAATGAAAAACTGTTTTTT. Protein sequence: CSVGAAGANEKLFF.

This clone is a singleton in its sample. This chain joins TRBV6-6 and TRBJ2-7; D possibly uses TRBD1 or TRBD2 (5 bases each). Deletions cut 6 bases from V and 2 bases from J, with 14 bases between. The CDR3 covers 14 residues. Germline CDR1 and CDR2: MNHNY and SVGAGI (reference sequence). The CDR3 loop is CASSRGARPYEQYF. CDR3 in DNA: TGTGCCAGCAGCCGAGGGGCAAGACCCTACGAGCAGTACTTC.

CDR3 sequence: CASSDYSNQPQHF. The CDR3 DNA follows: TGTGCCAGCAGTGACTATAGCAATCAGCCCCAGCATTTT. The rearrangement links TRBV2 to TRBJ1-5; D not resolved. Looked up from germline, CDR1 is SNHLY and CDR2 is FYNNEI. Trimming removed 3 bases from V and 0 bases from J, with 3 bases in between. There are 13 residues in the CDR3.

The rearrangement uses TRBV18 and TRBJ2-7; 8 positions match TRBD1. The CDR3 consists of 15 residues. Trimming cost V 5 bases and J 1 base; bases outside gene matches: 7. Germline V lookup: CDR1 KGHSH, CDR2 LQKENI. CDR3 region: CASSTDRATSYEQYF. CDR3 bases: TGTGCCAGCTCAACGGACAGGGCGACATCCTACGAGCAGTACTTC.

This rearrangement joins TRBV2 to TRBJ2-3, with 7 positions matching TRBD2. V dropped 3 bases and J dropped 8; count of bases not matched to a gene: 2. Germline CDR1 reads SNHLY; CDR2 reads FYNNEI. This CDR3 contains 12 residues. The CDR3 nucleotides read TGTGCCAGCAGTGAGCCGGGAGGTACGCAGTATTTT. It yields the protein CASSEPGGTQYF.

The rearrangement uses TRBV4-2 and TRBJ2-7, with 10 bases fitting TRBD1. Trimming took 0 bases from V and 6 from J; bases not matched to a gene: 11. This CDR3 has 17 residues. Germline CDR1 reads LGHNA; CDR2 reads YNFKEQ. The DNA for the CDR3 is TGTGCCAGCAGCCAAGAAGGAGGGACAGGGGTGGGGGGCGAGCAGTACTTC. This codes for CASSQEGGTGVGGEQYF.

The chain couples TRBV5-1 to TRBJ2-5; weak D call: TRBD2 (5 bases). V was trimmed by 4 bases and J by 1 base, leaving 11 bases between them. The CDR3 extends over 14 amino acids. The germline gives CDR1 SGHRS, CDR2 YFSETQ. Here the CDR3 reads CASSNPTSQETQYF. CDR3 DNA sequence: TGCGCCAGCAGCAACCCTACTAGCCAAGAGACCCAGTACTTC.

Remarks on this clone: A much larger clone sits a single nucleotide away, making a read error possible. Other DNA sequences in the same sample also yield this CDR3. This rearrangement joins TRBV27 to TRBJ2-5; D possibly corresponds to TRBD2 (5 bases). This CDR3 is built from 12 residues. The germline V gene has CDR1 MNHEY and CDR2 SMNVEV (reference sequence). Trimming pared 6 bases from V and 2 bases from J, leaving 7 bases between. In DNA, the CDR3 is TGTGCCAGCAGACGGGGACAAGAGACCCAGTACTTC. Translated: CASRRGQETQYF.

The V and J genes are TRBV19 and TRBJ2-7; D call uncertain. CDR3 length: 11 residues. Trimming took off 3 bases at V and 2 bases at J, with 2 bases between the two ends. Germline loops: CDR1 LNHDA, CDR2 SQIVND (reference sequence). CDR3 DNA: TGTGCCAGTAGTATCCCCTACGAGCAGTACTTC. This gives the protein CASSIPYEQYF.

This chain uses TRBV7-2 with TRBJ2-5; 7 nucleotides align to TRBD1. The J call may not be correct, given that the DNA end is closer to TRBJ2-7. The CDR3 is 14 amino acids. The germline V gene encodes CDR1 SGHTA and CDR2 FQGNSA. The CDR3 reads CASSTNRGPYEQYF. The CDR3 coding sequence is TGTGCCAGCAGCACCAACAGGGGACCCTACGAGCAGTACTTC.

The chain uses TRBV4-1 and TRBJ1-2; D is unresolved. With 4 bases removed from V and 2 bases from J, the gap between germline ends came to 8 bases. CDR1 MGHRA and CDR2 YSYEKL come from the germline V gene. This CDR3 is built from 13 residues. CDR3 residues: CASSPMLNYGYTF. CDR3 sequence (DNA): TGCGCCAGCAGCCCGATGTTGAACTATGGCTACACCTTC.

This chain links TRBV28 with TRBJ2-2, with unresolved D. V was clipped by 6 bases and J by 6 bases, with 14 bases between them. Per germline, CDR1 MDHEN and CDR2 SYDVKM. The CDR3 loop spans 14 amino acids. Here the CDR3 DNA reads TGTGCCAGCAGCCAAGGCTTAGGATCCGGGGAGCTGTTTTTT. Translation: CASSQGLGSGELFF.

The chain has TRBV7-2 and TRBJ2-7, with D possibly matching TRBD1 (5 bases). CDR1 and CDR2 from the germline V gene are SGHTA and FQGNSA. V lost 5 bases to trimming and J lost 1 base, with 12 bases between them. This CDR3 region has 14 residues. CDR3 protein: CASSRDSYSYEQYF. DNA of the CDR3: TGTGCCAGCAGCCGAGACAGTTATTCCTACGAGCAGTACTTC.

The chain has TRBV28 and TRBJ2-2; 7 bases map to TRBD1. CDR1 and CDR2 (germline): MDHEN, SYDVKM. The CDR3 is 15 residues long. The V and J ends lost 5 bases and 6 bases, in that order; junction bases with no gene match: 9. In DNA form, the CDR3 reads TGTGCCAGCAGTACCGAATATGGACAGGCCGGGGAGCTGTTTTTT. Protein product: CASSTEYGQAGELFF.

The CDR3 DNA follows: TGTGCCAGCTCACCTAATATGAACACTGAAGCTTTCTTT. Protein sequence: CASSPNMNTEAFF. The J gene is TRBJ1-1, the V gene TRBV18; D unclear. CDR3 length: 13 residues. Trimming shortened V by 3 bases and J by 0 bases, and 5 bases separated the two germline ends. From germline, CDR1 is KGHSH and CDR2 LQKENI.

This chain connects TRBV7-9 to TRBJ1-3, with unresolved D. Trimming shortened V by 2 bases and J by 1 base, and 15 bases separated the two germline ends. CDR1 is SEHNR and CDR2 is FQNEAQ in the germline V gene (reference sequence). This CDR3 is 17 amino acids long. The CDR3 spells CASSLFETTLSGNTIYF. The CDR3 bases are TGTGCCAGCAGCTTATTTGAAACAACCTTATCTGGAAACACCATATATTTT.

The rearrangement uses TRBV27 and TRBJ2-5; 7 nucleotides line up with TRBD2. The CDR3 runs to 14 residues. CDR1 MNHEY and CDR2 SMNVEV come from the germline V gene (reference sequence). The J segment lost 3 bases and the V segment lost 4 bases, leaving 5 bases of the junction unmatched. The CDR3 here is CASSSRSGEETQYF. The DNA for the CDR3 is TGTGCCAGCAGTTCAAGAAGCGGGGAAGAGACCCAGTACTTC.

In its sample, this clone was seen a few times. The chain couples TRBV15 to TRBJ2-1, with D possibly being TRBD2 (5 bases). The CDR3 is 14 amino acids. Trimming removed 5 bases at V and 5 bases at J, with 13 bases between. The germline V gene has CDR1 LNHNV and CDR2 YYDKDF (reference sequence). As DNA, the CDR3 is TGTGCCACCAGCGTCCAAAGAGGGAACAATGAGCAGTTCTTC. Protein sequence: CATSVQRGNNEQFF.

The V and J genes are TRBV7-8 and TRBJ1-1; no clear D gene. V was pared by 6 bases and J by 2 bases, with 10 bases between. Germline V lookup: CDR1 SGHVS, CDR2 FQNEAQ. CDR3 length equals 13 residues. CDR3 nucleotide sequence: TGTGCCAGCAGTTCCGACGGTAACACTGAAGCTTTCTTT. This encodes CASSSDGNTEAFF.